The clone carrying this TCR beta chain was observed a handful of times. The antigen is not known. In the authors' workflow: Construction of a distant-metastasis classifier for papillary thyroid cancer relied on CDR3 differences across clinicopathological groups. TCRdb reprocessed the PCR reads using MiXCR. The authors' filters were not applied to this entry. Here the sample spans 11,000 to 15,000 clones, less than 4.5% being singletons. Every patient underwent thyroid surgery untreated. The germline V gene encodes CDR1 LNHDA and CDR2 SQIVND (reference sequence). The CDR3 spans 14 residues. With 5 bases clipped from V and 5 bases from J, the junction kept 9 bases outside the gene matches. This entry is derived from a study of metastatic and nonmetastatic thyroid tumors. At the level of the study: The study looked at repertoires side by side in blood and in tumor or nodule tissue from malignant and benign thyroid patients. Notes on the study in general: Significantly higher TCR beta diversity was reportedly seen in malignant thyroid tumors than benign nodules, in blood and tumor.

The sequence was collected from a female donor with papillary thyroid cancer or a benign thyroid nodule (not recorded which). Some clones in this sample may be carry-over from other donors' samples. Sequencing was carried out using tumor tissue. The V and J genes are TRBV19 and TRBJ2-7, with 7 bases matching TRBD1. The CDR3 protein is CASSPGTVLNEQYF. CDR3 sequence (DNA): TGTGCCAGTAGTCCCGGGACAGTATTGAACGAGCAGTACTTC.